A selection of T cell receptor beta chains follows, all from one sample in a study of blood T cell repertoires in COVID-19. The assay was immunoSEQ multiplex PCR, and TCRdb's table has in-frame clones only and misses some. This table has about 170,000 clones, roughly 87% appearing once. The sequenced material came from PBMCs or T cells enriched from blood (not recorded which). These receptors all come from a human donor with acute COVID-19. The donor label of this sample is uncertain. CDR3s include the opening cysteine and the closing phenylalanine or tryptophan. The order of the fields is D gene, J gene, V gene, clone size, CDR3 DNA, CDR3 protein. The D gene is left open where the match is weak. For some rows the clone size is stated as once, few or many, or as a class when expanded; others skip it.

d_call: -
j_call: TRBJ2-1
v_call: TRBV19
clone_size: -
cdr3_nt: TGTGCCAGTAGTATACAGGGTGCCCTTGTGATTAACAATGAGCAGTTCTTC
cdr3_aa: CASSIQGALVINNEQFF

d_call: -
j_call: TRBJ2-3
v_call: TRBV24-1
clone_size: once
cdr3_nt: TGTGCCACCAGGCAGGGGCTCGCAGATACGCAGTATTTT
cdr3_aa: CATRQGLADTQYF

d_call: -
j_call: TRBJ1-1
v_call: TRBV10-3
clone_size: -
cdr3_nt: TGTGCCATCAGTGAGTCCCCAGGGTCGGAGACTGAAGCTTTCTTT
cdr3_aa: CAISESPGSETEAFF

d_call: -
j_call: TRBJ1-5
v_call: TRBV18
clone_size: -
cdr3_nt: TGTGCCAGCTCACCGTCGAAAGGGGCCTTCAATCAGCCCCAGCATTTT
cdr3_aa: CASSPSKGAFNQPQHF

d_call: TRBD1
j_call: TRBJ1-2
v_call: TRBV6-2/TRBV6-3
clone_size: -
cdr3_nt: TGTGCCAGCAGACCTCCAGGGGGCGGCTACACCTTC
cdr3_aa: CASRPPGGGYTF

d_call: -
j_call: TRBJ1-1
v_call: TRBV6-1
clone_size: -
cdr3_nt: TGTGCCAGCAGTGATAGGGGCATGAACACTGAAGCTTTCTTT
cdr3_aa: CASSDRGMNTEAFF

d_call: -
j_call: TRBJ2-3
v_call: TRBV24-1
clone_size: -
cdr3_nt: TGTGCCACCACGGGGGGCGGCACAGATACGCAGTATTTT
cdr3_aa: CATTGGGTDTQYF

d_call: TRBD1
j_call: TRBJ1-4
v_call: TRBV5-6
clone_size: -
cdr3_nt: TGTGCCAGCAGCTTACGGACAGGGGCAGGTGAAAAACTGTTTTTT
cdr3_aa: CASSLRTGAGEKLFF

d_call: TRBD1
j_call: TRBJ1-6
v_call: TRBV11-2
clone_size: -
cdr3_nt: TGTGCCAGCAGCTTCCAGGGGGGTAGTCCACCCCTCCACTTT
cdr3_aa: CASSFQGGSPPLHF

d_call: -
j_call: TRBJ1-4
v_call: TRBV3-1/TRBV3-2
clone_size: once
cdr3_nt: TGTGCCAGCAGCCAAGGAGACTGGGGCCGGAATGAAAAACTGTTTTTT
cdr3_aa: CASSQGDWGRNEKLFF

d_call: -
j_call: TRBJ2-7
v_call: TRBV5-8
clone_size: -
cdr3_nt: TGTGCCAGCAGCAGTGGACAGACCTACGAGCAGTACTTC
cdr3_aa: CASSSGQTYEQYF

d_call: -
j_call: TRBJ1-1
v_call: TRBV5-4
clone_size: -
cdr3_nt: TGTGCCAGCAGCCCAGAGGTCGTTATGAACACTGAAGCTTTCTTT
cdr3_aa: CASSPEVVMNTEAFF

d_call: TRBD1
j_call: TRBJ2-2
v_call: TRBV19
clone_size: -
cdr3_nt: TGTGCCAGCACACAGGGGGCGGTCGGGGAGCTGTTTTTT
cdr3_aa: CASTQGAVGELFF

d_call: -
j_call: TRBJ1-1
v_call: TRBV11-2
clone_size: -
cdr3_nt: TGTGCCAGCAGCTTAGACATCGACATGTACGCTTTCTTT
cdr3_aa: CASSLDIDMYAFF

d_call: -
j_call: TRBJ1-1
v_call: TRBV4-3
clone_size: -
cdr3_nt: TGCGCCAGCAGCCAAGTTGGCGGTTTTGTGTATGGGACTGAAGCTTTCTTT
cdr3_aa: CASSQVGGFVYGTEAFF

d_call: TRBD2
j_call: TRBJ2-3
v_call: TRBV9
clone_size: -
cdr3_nt: TGTGCCAGCAGCCGGGGGACCCCCGGGACTAGCGGGGGTCGGAGCACAGATACGCAGTATTTT
cdr3_aa: CASSRGTPGTSGGRSTDTQYF

d_call: -
j_call: TRBJ1-3
v_call: TRBV5-1
clone_size: -
cdr3_nt: TGCGCCAGCAGCTTGGTCGGGGGGGACTCTGGAAACACCATATATTTT
cdr3_aa: CASSLVGGDSGNTIYF

d_call: TRBD1
j_call: TRBJ1-6
v_call: TRBV24-1
clone_size: -
cdr3_nt: TGTGCCACCATCTCAACAGGGGGTCGTAATTCACCCCTCCACTTT
cdr3_aa: CATISTGGRNSPLHF

d_call: -
j_call: TRBJ1-5
v_call: TRBV25-1
clone_size: -
cdr3_nt: TGTGCCATTTTTACAGGGTCGGTTAGCAATCAGCCCCAGCATTTT
cdr3_aa: CAIFTGSVSNQPQHF

d_call: -
j_call: TRBJ2-2
v_call: TRBV29-1
clone_size: -
cdr3_nt: TGCAGCGCCCGACAGTCCACGAACACCGGGGAGCTGTTTTTT
cdr3_aa: CSARQSTNTGELFF

d_call: TRBD2
j_call: TRBJ2-1
v_call: TRBV5-1
clone_size: -
cdr3_nt: TGCGCCAGCAGCTTGGGACTAGCGGCCAACAATGAGCAGTTCTTC
cdr3_aa: CASSLGLAANNEQFF

d_call: TRBD1
j_call: TRBJ1-1
v_call: TRBV29-1
clone_size: -
cdr3_nt: TGCAGCACGGGACAGGGGGGCCCTGAAGCTTTCTTT
cdr3_aa: CSTGQGGPEAFF

d_call: TRBD1
j_call: TRBJ2-5
v_call: TRBV5-8
clone_size: -
cdr3_nt: TGTGCCAGCAGCCCCGGCGCGACAGGGGGTCAAGAGACCCAGTACTTC
cdr3_aa: CASSPGATGGQETQYF

d_call: TRBD1
j_call: TRBJ1-2
v_call: TRBV5-5
clone_size: few
cdr3_nt: TGTGCCAGCAGCTTGAGAGGACAGGGGGAGTTCTATGGCTACACCTTC
cdr3_aa: CASSLRGQGEFYGYTF

d_call: -
j_call: TRBJ1-1
v_call: TRBV25-1
clone_size: once
cdr3_nt: TGTGCCAGCAGTTCCCCCGTGGAGGGATCAGCGAGGAACACTGAAGCTTTCTTT
cdr3_aa: CASSSPVEGSARNTEAFF

d_call: -
j_call: TRBJ1-6
v_call: TRBV9
clone_size: -
cdr3_nt: TGTGCCAGCAGCGTAGATCACAGAGCGGATTCACCCCTCCACTTT
cdr3_aa: CASSVDHRADSPLHF

d_call: -
j_call: TRBJ2-2
v_call: TRBV30
clone_size: -
cdr3_nt: TGTGCCTCCGCAGGGATTCGAGACACCGGGGAGCTGTTTTTT
cdr3_aa: CASAGIRDTGELFF

d_call: -
j_call: TRBJ2-2
v_call: TRBV9
clone_size: once
cdr3_nt: TGTGCCAGCAGCGCCCAGGGGTTGGACACCGGGGAGCTGTTTTTT
cdr3_aa: CASSAQGLDTGELFF

d_call: -
j_call: TRBJ2-2
v_call: TRBV2
clone_size: -
cdr3_nt: TGTGCCAGCCAAGGGGCGCGTACCGGGGAGCTGTTTTTT
cdr3_aa: CASQGARTGELFF

d_call: TRBD1
j_call: TRBJ1-1
v_call: TRBV25-1
clone_size: -
cdr3_nt: TGTGCCAGCAGTTACGCGGGACAGGGGAACGAAGCTTTCTTT
cdr3_aa: CASSYAGQGNEAFF